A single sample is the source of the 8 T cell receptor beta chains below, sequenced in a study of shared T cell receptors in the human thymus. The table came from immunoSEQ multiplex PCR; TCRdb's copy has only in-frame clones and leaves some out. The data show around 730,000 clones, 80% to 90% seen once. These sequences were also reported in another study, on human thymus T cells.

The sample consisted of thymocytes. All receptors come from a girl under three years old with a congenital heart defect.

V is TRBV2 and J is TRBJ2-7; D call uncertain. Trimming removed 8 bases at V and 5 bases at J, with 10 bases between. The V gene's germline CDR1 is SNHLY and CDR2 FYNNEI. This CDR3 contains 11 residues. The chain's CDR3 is CASRGSDEQYF. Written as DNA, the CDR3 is TGTGCCAGCCGAGGTTCGGACGAGCAGTACTTC.

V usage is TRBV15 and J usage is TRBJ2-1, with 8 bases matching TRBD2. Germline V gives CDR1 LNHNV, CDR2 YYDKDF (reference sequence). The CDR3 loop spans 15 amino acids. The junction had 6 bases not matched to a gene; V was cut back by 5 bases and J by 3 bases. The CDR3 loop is CATSPGGRIYNEQFF. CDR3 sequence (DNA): TGTGCCACCAGCCCGGGGGGGCGTATCTACAATGAGCAGTTCTTC.

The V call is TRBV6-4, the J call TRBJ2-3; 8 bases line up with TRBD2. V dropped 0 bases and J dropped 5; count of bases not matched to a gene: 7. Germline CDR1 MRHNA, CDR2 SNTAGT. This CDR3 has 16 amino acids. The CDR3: CASSDSFSGAGDTQYF. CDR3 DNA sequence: TGTGCCAGCAGTGACTCTTTTAGCGGGGCGGGAGATACGCAGTATTTT.

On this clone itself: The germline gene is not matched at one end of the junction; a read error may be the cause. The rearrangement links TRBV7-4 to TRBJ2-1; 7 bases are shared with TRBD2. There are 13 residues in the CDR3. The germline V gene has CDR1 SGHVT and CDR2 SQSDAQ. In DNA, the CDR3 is TGTGCCGGCAGCTTATCAGCGGGAAATGAGCAGTTCTTC. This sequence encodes CAGSLSAGNEQFF.

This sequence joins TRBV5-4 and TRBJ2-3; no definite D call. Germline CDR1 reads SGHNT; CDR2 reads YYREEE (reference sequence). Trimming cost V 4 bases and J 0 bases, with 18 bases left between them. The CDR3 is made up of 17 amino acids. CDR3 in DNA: TGTGCCAGCAGCCCTTGGAGAGGTCCCGCTAGCACAGATACGCAGTATTTT. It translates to CASSPWRGPASTDTQYF.

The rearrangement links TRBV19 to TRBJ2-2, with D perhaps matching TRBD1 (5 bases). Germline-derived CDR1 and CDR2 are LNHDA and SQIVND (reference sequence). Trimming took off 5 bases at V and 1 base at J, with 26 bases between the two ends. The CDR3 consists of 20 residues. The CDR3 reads CASSARTLPPRGKNTGELFF. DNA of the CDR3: TGTGCCAGTAGTGCTAGAACCCTCCCCCCTAGGGGAAAGAACACCGGGGAGCTGTTTTTT.

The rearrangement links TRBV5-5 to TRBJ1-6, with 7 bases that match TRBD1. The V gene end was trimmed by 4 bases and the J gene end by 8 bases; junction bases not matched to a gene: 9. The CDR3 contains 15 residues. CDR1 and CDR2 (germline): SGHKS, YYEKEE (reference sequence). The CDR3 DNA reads TGTGCCAGCAGCCCGGACAGGAGGGAGTATTCACCCCTCCACTTT. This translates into CASSPDRREYSPLHF. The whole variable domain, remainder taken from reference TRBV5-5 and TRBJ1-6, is DAGVTQSPTHLIKTRGQQVTLRCSPISGHKSVSWYQQVLGQGPQFIFQYYEKEERGRGNFPDRFSARQFPNYSSELNVNALLLGDSALYLCASSPDRREYSPLHFGNGTRLTVT.

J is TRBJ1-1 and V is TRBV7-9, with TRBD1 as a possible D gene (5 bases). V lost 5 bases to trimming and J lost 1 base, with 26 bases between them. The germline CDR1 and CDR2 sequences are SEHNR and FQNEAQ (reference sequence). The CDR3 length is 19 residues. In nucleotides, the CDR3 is TGTGCCAGCAGCCAGAAAGGACAAAAAAGGACAAGGGAGAACACTGAAGCTTTCTTT. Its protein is CASSQKGQKRTRENTEAFF.